What follows are 14 T cell receptor beta chains derived from one specimen sequenced in a study of CD8 T cells in Susac syndrome. Reverse transcription of roughly 0.5 to 1 ug RNA was performed with random hexamers. TCRdb recomputed calls from the immunoSEQ multiplex PCR reads with MiXCR, one row per CDR3 protein. This table has more than 250,000 distinct CDR3 sequences, 92% appearing once. The specimen was CD4+ T cells from PBMCs. All receptors come from a human donor with multiple sclerosis.

The sample holds a few counts of this clonotype. The J gene is TRBJ1-1, the V gene TRBV12-3 or TRBV12-4; D remains ambiguous. The CDR3 spans 13 residues. V lost 6 bases, J lost 2 bases, and 10 bases lay in between. CDR3 region: CASRVEGNTEAFF. CDR3 nucleotide sequence: TGTGCCAGCAGGGTAGAGGGAAACACTGAAGCTTTCTTT.

This clonotype was picked up one time. The rearrangement joins TRBV5-4 to TRBJ2-5; 11 bases map to TRBD1. Germline V gene sequence: CDR1 SGHNT, CDR2 YYREEE (reference sequence). There are 14 residues in the CDR3. Trimming removed 4 bases from V and 4 bases from J; junction bases left unmatched: 3. Written as DNA, the CDR3 is TGTGCCAGCAGCCCGGACAGGGGGCTAGAGACCCAGTACTTC. Residues: CASSPDRGLETQYF.

This clonotype was detected only once. The chain recombines TRBV6-5 with TRBJ2-7; D may be TRBD1 or TRBD2 (5 bases each). Germline V lookup: CDR1 MNHEY, CDR2 SVGAGI. This CDR3 region has 15 residues. Trimming took 5 bases from V and 8 from J, leaving 22 bases between them. CDR3 sequence (DNA): TGTGCCAGCAGTCCCCTCCGAGGGGCGGGTGACAAGCAGTACTTC. Protein product: CASSPLRGAGDKQYF.

CDR3 coding DNA: TGTGCCAGCAGCGCCGGACGACTAGGGGGCACAGATACGCAGTATTTT. It codes for CASSAGRLGGTDTQYF. V usage is TRBV9 and J usage is TRBJ2-3; possible D gene TRBD2, 6 bases. This CDR3 contains 16 residues. Germline assignment: CDR1 SGDLS and CDR2 YYNGEE. The ends were cut back, 3 bases at V and 1 base at J, with 15 bases in the middle.

The CDR3 region has the DNA TGTGCCAGTACTCAGGGTTCGGAGACCCAGTACTTC. Protein: CASTQGSETQYF. V usage is TRBV19 and J usage is TRBJ2-5; weak D call: TRBD1 (5 bases). The ends were cut back, 7 bases at V and 5 bases at J, with 11 bases in the middle. Germline values: CDR1 LNHDA, CDR2 SQIVND (reference sequence). The CDR3 sequence is 12 residues long.

The V gene is TRBV14, the J gene TRBJ1-5; TRBD1 might be the D (5 bases). The germline V gene encodes CDR1 SGHDN and CDR2 FVKESK. The V end was cut by 4 bases, the J end by 7 bases, with 11 bases between. This CDR3 region has 13 residues. The CDR3 sequence: CASSPTRGQPQHF. The CDR3 DNA sequence: TGTGCCAGCAGCCCGACCCGGGGGCAGCCCCAGCATTTT.

V and J are TRBV4-1 and TRBJ2-7, with D perhaps TRBD2 (6 bases). Trimming took 0 bases from V and 12 from J, leaving 15 bases between them. The CDR3 spans 13 residues. Per germline, CDR1 MGHRA and CDR2 YSYEKL. The CDR3 is CASSQEGGRVPYF. The CDR3 nucleotides are TGCGCCAGCAGCCAAGAGGGGGGTCGAGTCCCGTACTTC.

The chain uses TRBV7-9 and TRBJ2-1; D may be TRBD2 (5 bases). Trimming removed 5 bases from V and 8 bases from J, with 10 bases in between. Germline V gene sequence: CDR1 SEHNR, CDR2 FQNEAQ (reference sequence). The CDR3 runs 12 residues. Written as DNA, the CDR3 is TGTGCCAGCAGCCGACCCGGGGATGAGCAGTTCTTC. Encoded protein: CASSRPGDEQFF.

The chain is built from TRBV5-1 and TRBJ2-2; either TRBD1 or TRBD2 may fit D (5 bases each). CDR3 length equals 13 residues. The germline V and J ends were trimmed by 2 bases and 8 bases, with 10 bases remaining between them. CDR1 and CDR2 (germline): SGHRS, YFSETQ. CDR3: CASSFEGPGELFF. CDR3 sequence (DNA): TGCGCCAGCAGCTTTGAGGGGCCTGGGGAGCTGTTTTTT. The full variable domain, in which reference TRBV5-1 and TRBJ2-2 provide the parts outside the CDR3, is KAGVTQTPRYLIKTRGQQVTLSCSPISGHRSVSWYQQTPGQGLQFLFEYFSETQRNKGNFPGRFSGRQFSNSRSEMNVSTLELGDSALYLCASSFEGPGELFFGEGSRLTVL.

A single count supports this clonotype. The gene calls are TRBV4-2 and TRBJ2-5; the D gene is possibly TRBD2 (6 bases). The CDR3 runs 14 residues. Trimming pared 4 bases from V and 5 bases from J, leaving 14 bases between. Germline CDR1 is LGHNA and CDR2 is YNFKEQ. CDR3 DNA: TGTGCCAGCAGCCCGACGCTAGGGAGGGAGACCCAGTACTTC. Protein product: CASSPTLGRETQYF.

The genes are TRBV28 and TRBJ2-4; D not resolved. V lost 5 bases and J lost 0, with 8 bases in between. Germline-derived CDR1 and CDR2 are MDHEN and SYDVKM. The CDR3 runs to 14 residues. The CDR3 nucleotides are TGTGCCAGCAGTCAAGTTTTAGCCAAAAACATTCAGTACTTC. Its translation is CASSQVLAKNIQYF.

This clonotype was counted only a few times. The V gene is TRBV5-1, the J gene TRBJ1-1; weak D call: TRBD1 (5 bases). CDR3 size: 14 residues. Trimming shortened V by 4 bases and J by 1 base, and 11 bases separated the two germline ends. Germline lookup yields CDR1 SGHRS and CDR2 YFSETQ. The CDR3 DNA is TGCGCCAGCAGCACTTTTCAGGGGAACACTGAAGCTTTCTTT. This translates into CASSTFQGNTEAFF.

The CDR3 loop is CASSARGLGGEAFF. Written as DNA, the CDR3 is TGTGCCAGCAGCGCTAGGGGGCTCGGGGGTGAAGCTTTCTTT. The gene calls are TRBV9 and TRBJ1-1; 7 bases are a match to TRBD1. V was pared by 3 bases and J by 7 bases, with 9 bases of the junction left unmatched. The CDR3 covers 14 residues. Germline assignment: CDR1 SGDLS and CDR2 YYNGEE.

The J gene is TRBJ1-5, the V gene TRBV30, with D tentatively TRBD1 (6 bases). This CDR3 is built from 13 residues. Deletions cut 0 bases from V and 5 bases from J, with 8 bases between. Germline V gene sequence: CDR1 GTSNPN, CDR2 SVGIG (reference sequence). The CDR3 loop is CAWSVYRDQPQHF. The CDR3 DNA sequence: TGTGCCTGGAGTGTCTACAGGGATCAGCCCCAGCATTTT.